A single sample is the source of the 8 T cell receptor beta chains below, sequenced in a study of CD8 T cells in Susac syndrome. Random hexamers primed reverse transcription of roughly 0.5 to 1 ug RNA. One entry per CDR3 protein, called by TCRdb with MiXCR from the immunoSEQ multiplex PCR reads. The sample has around 120,000 distinct CDR3 sequences, about 94% seen once; the top ten hold around 0.12%. Material for sequencing was CD4+ T cells from PBMCs. These receptor sequences come from a human donor with multiple sclerosis.

The chain has TRBV29-1 and TRBJ2-5; 9 nucleotides match TRBD1. The length of the CDR3 is 12 residues. CDR1 and CDR2 (germline): SQVTM, ANQGSEA. With 6 bases clipped from V and 7 bases from J, the junction kept 6 bases outside the gene matches. This CDR3 is CSVAQGQGTQYF. The CDR3 DNA is TGCAGCGTGGCTCAGGGACAGGGGACCCAGTACTTC.

The chain combines TRBV3-1 with TRBJ2-7; weak D call: TRBD2 (6 bases). The germline V and J ends were trimmed by 0 bases and 2 bases, with 11 bases remaining between them. The CDR3 is 15 amino acids. The germline CDR1 and CDR2 sequences are LGHDT and YNNKEL (reference sequence). The CDR3 region is CASSQDTSRAYEQYF. The CDR3 nucleotides are TGTGCCAGCAGCCAAGATACTAGCCGAGCCTACGAGCAGTACTTC.

V is TRBV11-2 and J is TRBJ2-1; perhaps TRBD2 as D (6 bases). The CDR3 sequence is 16 residues long. Trimming removed 1 base from V and 8 bases from J, with 18 bases in between. Germline-derived CDR1 and CDR2 are SGHAT and FQNNGV. The CDR3 DNA follows: TGTGCCAGCAGCTTAGGGGGGGACCGCCCCGGGGATGAGCAGTTCTTC. Its translation: CASSLGGDRPGDEQFF.

V and J are TRBV7-9 and TRBJ2-7; D is ambiguous. V lost 4 bases to trimming and J lost 8 bases, with 18 bases between them. The CDR3 consists of 14 residues. The V gene's germline CDR1 is SEHNR and CDR2 FQNEAQ (reference sequence). CDR3 protein: CASSSHLVPLQQYF. DNA of the CDR3: TGTGCCAGCAGCTCCCATTTAGTCCCTCTACAGCAGTACTTC.

The chain couples TRBV3-1 to TRBJ2-4, with D perhaps matching TRBD1 or TRBD2 (5 bases each). The CDR3 covers 13 residues. V was clipped by 5 bases and J by 7 bases, with 12 bases between them. Germline V CDR1 and CDR2: LGHDT, YNNKEL (reference sequence). The CDR3 DNA sequence: TGTGCCAGCAGCTTCCGGGACGGGAACATTCAGTACTTC. Translating it yields CASSFRDGNIQYF.

This chain joins TRBV5-4 and TRBJ2-7; D is unclear. This CDR3 region has 15 residues. Germline assignment: CDR1 SGHNT and CDR2 YYREEE (reference sequence). Trimming shortened V by 2 bases and J by 2 bases, and 14 bases separated the two germline ends. The CDR3 nucleotides are TGTGCCAGCAGCTTTTATAAGGGCAACCCCTACGAGCAGTACTTC. Residues: CASSFYKGNPYEQYF.

The J gene is TRBJ2-7, the V gene TRBV29-1; possibly TRBD1 or TRBD2 for D (6 bases each). V lost 4 bases and J lost 2, with 12 bases in between. The CDR3 contains 13 residues. From germline, CDR1 is SQVTM and CDR2 ANQGSEA. The CDR3 spells CSVGLGGPYEQYF. CDR3 sequence (DNA): TGCAGCGTTGGATTGGGGGGCCCCTACGAGCAGTACTTC.

This rearrangement joins TRBV30 to TRBJ2-5; 13 bases align to TRBD2. Germline CDR1 GTSNPN, CDR2 SVGIG (reference sequence). The CDR3 sequence is 17 residues long. Trimming at V came to 0 bases and at J to 1 base, leaving 5 bases not matched to a gene. The CDR3 here is CAWSVLGLAGVQETQYF. CDR3 sequence (DNA): TGTGCCTGGAGTGTACTCGGACTAGCGGGGGTCCAAGAGACCCAGTACTTC.